This T cell receptor beta chain derives from a study of T cell responses to AZD1222 COVID-19 vaccine. Study background: Samples with a second dose at about 4 or about 12 weeks were pooled together.

This clone appeared a few times. What it binds is unknown. Here immunoSEQ multiplex PCR was the method, and the copy in TCRdb shows in-frame clones only, minus some. The sample includes around 78,000 clones, nearly 85% of them seen just once. Study-wide results and limits: Just 6 or 7 people given AZD1222 tested seropositive at baseline. Mapped onto spike, vaccine-associated CD4 TCRs spanned it and were dominant at 160-218 and 743-854. White British donors predominated, females outnumbered males, and clonal diversity was possibly underestimated.

The sequenced sample was peripheral blood, obtained on day 0 of AZD1222 vaccination. This TCR came from an adult in good health.

Written as DNA, the CDR3 is TGTGCCAGCAGCCTGTCGACAGGGCACGAGCAGTACTTC. It is translated as CASSLSTGHEQYF. This chain connects TRBV14 to TRBJ2-7, with 7 bases that match TRBD1. Germline CDR1 SGHDN, CDR2 FVKESK. CDR3 size: 13 residues. V lost 4 bases, J lost 5 bases, and 5 bases stayed unmatched.